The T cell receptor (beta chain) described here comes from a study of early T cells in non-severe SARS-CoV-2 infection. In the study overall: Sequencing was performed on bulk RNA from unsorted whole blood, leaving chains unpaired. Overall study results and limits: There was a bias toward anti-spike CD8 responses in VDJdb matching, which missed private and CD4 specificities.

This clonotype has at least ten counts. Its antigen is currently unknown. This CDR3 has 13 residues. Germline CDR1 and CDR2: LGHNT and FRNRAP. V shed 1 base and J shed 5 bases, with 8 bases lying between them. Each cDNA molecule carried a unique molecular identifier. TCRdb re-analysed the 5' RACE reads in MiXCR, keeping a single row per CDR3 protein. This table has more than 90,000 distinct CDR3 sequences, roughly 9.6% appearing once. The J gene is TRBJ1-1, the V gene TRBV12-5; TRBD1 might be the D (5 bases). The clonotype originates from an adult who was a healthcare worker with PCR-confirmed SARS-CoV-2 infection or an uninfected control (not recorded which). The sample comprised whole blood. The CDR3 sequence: CASGLERGTEAFF. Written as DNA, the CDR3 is TGTGCTAGTGGTTTGGAACGGGGGACTGAAGCTTTCTTT. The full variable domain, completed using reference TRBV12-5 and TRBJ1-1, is DARVTQTPRHKVTEMGQEVTMRCQPILGHNTVFWYRQTMMQGLELLAYFRNRAPLDDSGMPKDRFSAEMPDATLATLKIQPSEPRDSAVYFCASGLERGTEAFFGQGTRLTVV.